This TCR beta chain was retrieved from a study of type 1 regulatory T cells. Study summary: T-allo10 is a Tr1-enriched, alloantigen-specific CD4 T cell product made in vitro. Findings and caveats of the study: Tr1 cells had a more restricted TCR repertoire than non-Tr1 cells.

Via MiXCR, TCRdb re-called the reads, giving one row per CDR3 protein. The sample consists of tens of thousands of distinct CDR3 sequences, about 20% of them appearing once. This clonotype showed up just a few times. What it binds is unknown. The V gene lost 6 bases and the J gene lost 1 base, with 9 bases spanning the gap. Germline assignment: CDR1 MNHEY and CDR2 SMNVEV (reference sequence). The CDR3 is made up of 13 amino acids. This chain uses TRBV27 with TRBJ1-1; no clear D gene. The sequenced sample was cultured type 1 regulatory T (Tr1) cells, either the whole culture or a sorted fraction (not recorded which). The clonotype was recovered from a human donor in good health. CDR3 sequence: CASSQTWNTEAFF. CDR3 coding DNA: TGTGCCAGCAGCCAAACCTGGAACACTGAAGCTTTCTTT.